The 12 T cell receptor beta chains in this list originate from one sample, sequenced in a study of beta chain features in type 1 diabetes. Broader study findings: Significant though moderate, a shortening of TCRB CDR3s appeared in all four CD4+ subsets of Type 1 diabetes patients.

The sequenced template was cDNA made from the entire isolated RNA. Method: immunoSEQ multiplex PCR; TCRdb's copy keeps in-frame clones and lacks some. Of 60,000 to 75,000 clones in the sample, nearly 50% are singletons; the top ten hold 0.7%. These receptors have no known antigen. The sequenced material came from central memory CD4+ T cells from blood. Every receptor here comes from a man aged 30 to 45 with type 1 diabetes.

This clone occurred a few times. This CDR3 is also generated by other DNA sequences in the sample. This chain links TRBV5-1 with TRBJ1-2, with D hard to call. CDR1 and CDR2 (germline): SGHRS, YFSETQ. The V and J ends lost 4 bases and 0 bases respectively, with 7 bases between them. This CDR3 region has 13 residues. As DNA, the CDR3 is TGCGCCAGCAGCCCGGGATCTAACTATGGCTACACCTTC. The encoded protein is CASSPGSNYGYTF.

Remarks on this clone: The conserved phenylalanine or tryptophan is not found at the CDR3 terminus, so this likely reflects a read error. No DNA is shown, since the ends of the CDR3 on it are uncertain; the CDR3 is the one TCRdb lists. V gene TRBV30 combines with J gene TRBJ1-2; the DNA was not compared with TRBD1, the D call given in the table. Germline assignment: CDR1 GTSNPN and CDR2 SVGIG (reference sequence). The CDR3 has 10 amino acids, counting both end residues. The CDR3 here is CAWSQNSLQI.

Written as DNA, the CDR3 is TGTGCCAGCTCCGATAGCGGGGTCCGGGACGAGCAGTACTTC. It codes for CASSDSGVRDEQYF. The chain joins TRBV9 to TRBJ2-7; 8 bases match TRBD2. Losses at the gene ends were 7 bases for V and 5 bases for J; bases not matched to a gene: 11. There are 14 residues in the CDR3. Germline CDR1 SGDLS, CDR2 YYNGEE.

The V and J genes are TRBV6-1 and TRBJ2-5; TRBD1 might be the D (6 bases). V lost 6 bases, J lost 5 bases, and 16 bases lay in between. Germline V gives CDR1 MNHNS, CDR2 SASEGT. The CDR3 length is 14 residues. The CDR3 DNA sequence: TGTGCCAGCAGCCGAGCAGGGGCCGGGGAGACCCAGTACTTC. Its protein is CASSRAGAGETQYF.

This clone has just a few counts. The gene calls are TRBV11-3 and TRBJ1-1, with a possible D match to TRBD1 (5 bases). The V gene lost 4 bases and the J gene lost 4 bases, with 16 bases spanning the gap. CDR1 SGHNT and CDR2 YENEEA come from the germline V gene. This CDR3 comprises 15 residues. The CDR3 DNA follows: TGTGCCAGCAGCTCTCCGGGGGAGGGAGGCACTGAAGCTTTCTTT. Encoded protein: CASSSPGEGGTEAFF.

This sequence joins TRBV7-2 and TRBJ1-2; weak D call: TRBD1 (6 bases). The germline V and J ends were trimmed by 1 base and 8 bases, with 8 bases remaining between them. The germline CDR1 and CDR2 sequences are SGHTA and FQGNSA. This CDR3 is 12 amino acids long. In DNA, the CDR3 is TGTGCCAGCAGCTTAGACAGGGTGGGCTACACCTTC. Its translation is CASSLDRVGYTF.

The chain employs TRBV6-1 and TRBJ2-7; 12 positions agree with TRBD2. The V gene's germline CDR1 is MNHNS and CDR2 SASEGT. The trim removed 0 bases at V and 6 bases at J, leaving 3 bases unmatched. The CDR3 has 15 amino acids. This CDR3 is CASSEALAGGPEQYF. Written as DNA, the CDR3 is TGTGCCAGCAGTGAAGCGCTAGCGGGGGGGCCCGAGCAGTACTTC.

The gene calls are TRBV19 and TRBJ1-1, with D possibly TRBD1 on 5 matching bases. This CDR3 region has 14 residues. Trimming stripped 5 bases from V and 0 bases from J, with 10 bases between. Per germline, CDR1 LNHDA and CDR2 SQIVND (reference sequence). The CDR3 DNA sequence: TGTGCCAGTAGTCAGGGTACGATGAACACTGAAGCTTTCTTT. It specifies CASSQGTMNTEAFF.

The CDR3 DNA reads as TGTGCCAGCAGTCCCCCCAAGAACACTGAAGCTTTCTTT. Translation: CASSPPKNTEAFF. This chain joins TRBV6-5 and TRBJ1-1; D is undetermined. The CDR3 covers 13 residues. V was clipped by 5 bases and J by 1 base, with 8 bases between them. Germline lookup yields CDR1 MNHEY and CDR2 SVGAGI.

The CDR3 DNA reads TGTGCCAGCAGCGGTAGGGGGGGCGTGCAGTATTTT. It encodes CASSGRGGVQYF. The chain couples TRBV5-4 to TRBJ2-3; a possible D gene is TRBD2 (7 bases). The CDR3 length is 12 residues. The germline V gene has CDR1 SGHNT and CDR2 YYREEE (reference sequence). The ends were cut back, 4 bases at V and 11 bases at J, with 14 bases in the middle.

There are a few counts of this clone. V gene TRBV7-9 combines with J gene TRBJ1-2; a possible D gene is TRBD1 (5 bases). CDR1 and CDR2 (germline): SEHNR, FQNEAQ (reference sequence). The V end lost 5 bases, the J end lost 3 bases, and 13 bases lay between the germline ends. The CDR3 sequence is 14 residues long. The CDR3 spells CASSASGGDYGYTF. The CDR3 DNA follows: TGTGCCAGCAGCGCCTCTGGGGGGGACTATGGCTACACCTTC.

The rearrangement joins TRBV18 to TRBJ2-1; 14 bases map to TRBD2. CDR1 is KGHSH, CDR2 LQKENI, per germline. The CDR3 is made up of 14 amino acids. V lost 6 bases, J lost 14 bases, and 9 bases stayed unmatched. DNA of the CDR3: TGTGCCAGCTCCCCCGGGACTAGCGGGAGAGCCGAGTTCTTC. It specifies CASSPGTSGRAEFF.